These 29 T cell receptor beta chains share one sample of origin, sequenced in a study of blood T cell repertoires in COVID-19. Assay: immunoSEQ multiplex PCR; the TCRdb copy retains only in-frame clones and omits some. This sample has about 210,000 clones, with 70% to 90% found just once. Sequencing was carried out using peripheral blood. These receptors came from a woman between 35 and 50 years old with acute or convalescent COVID-19.

The chain employs TRBV7-2 and TRBJ2-5; 10 nucleotides match TRBD1. The CDR3 is 14 amino acids. After removal of 4 bases from V and 5 bases from J, the junction contained 4 bases not matched to a gene. Germline assignment: CDR1 SGHTA and CDR2 FQGNSA. The CDR3 DNA follows: TGTGCCAGCAGCTCCCGGGACAGGGGTGAGACCCAGTACTTC. This gives the protein CASSSRDRGETQYF.

V and J are TRBV12-5 and TRBJ1-1; D call uncertain. V lost 6 bases and J 1 base, leaving 3 bases between the germline ends. The CDR3 sequence is 11 residues long. Germline lookup yields CDR1 LGHNT and CDR2 FRNRAP. The CDR3 bases are TGTGCTAGTGGCAAGAACACTGAAGCTTTCTTT. The encoded protein is CASGKNTEAFF.

The chain joins TRBV11-2 to TRBJ2-7, with TRBD1 identical over 9 bases. Germline CDR1 and CDR2: SGHAT and FQNNGV. The V gene end was trimmed by 0 bases and the J gene end by 4 bases; junction bases not matched to a gene: 4. The CDR3 loop spans 15 amino acids. In DNA, the CDR3 is TGTGCCAGCAGCTTAGAGGGGACAGGGTGGTACGAGCAGTACGTC. Its protein product is CASSLEGTGWYEQYV.

V is TRBV2 and J is TRBJ1-5; D gene ambiguous. CDR1 SNHLY and CDR2 FYNNEI come from the germline V gene. V was trimmed by 5 bases and J by 3 bases, leaving 23 bases between them. The CDR3 length is 18 residues. The CDR3 region has the DNA TGTGCCAGCAGTCCCCCGTCGAGAGGCAGCGCTCCCAATCAGCCCCAGCATTTT. Protein sequence: CASSPPSRGSAPNQPQHF.

The rearrangement joins TRBV5-1 to TRBJ1-3, with TRBD1 as a possible D gene (5 bases). The CDR3 loop spans 16 amino acids. Deletions cut 6 bases from V and 0 bases from J, with 16 bases between. Looked up from germline, CDR1 is SGHRS and CDR2 is YFSETQ. The CDR3 region is CASTPGAGFSGNTIYF. CDR3 bases: TGCGCCAGCACCCCTGGAGCAGGGTTCTCTGGAAACACCATATATTTT. The full variable domain, completed using reference TRBV5-1 and TRBJ1-3, is KAGVTQTPRYLIKTRGQQVTLSCSPISGHRSVSWYQQTPGQGLQFLFEYFSETQRNKGNFPGRFSGRQFSNSRSEMNVSTLELGDSALYLCASTPGAGFSGNTIYFGEGSWLTVV.

The chain carries TRBV3-1 (or the pseudogene TRBV3-2) and TRBJ1-6; maybe TRBD1 (5 bases). The germline V gene has CDR1 LGHDT and CDR2 YNNKEL (reference sequence). The CDR3 length is 17 residues. Trimming removed 3 bases from V and 10 bases from J, with 22 bases in between. CDR3 amino acids: CASSQAGSGGSKSPLHF. The CDR3, as DNA: TGTGCCAGCAGCCAGGCTGGCTCGGGGGGGTCAAAGTCACCCCTCCACTTT.

V and J are TRBV9 and TRBJ2-6, with 7 bases lining up with TRBD2. The CDR3 contains 23 residues. Germline loops: CDR1 SGDLS, CDR2 YYNGEE. Trimming took 0 bases from V and 0 from J; bases not matched to a gene: 21. The CDR3 reads CASSVGGIGGGAPESSGANVLTF. CDR3 coding DNA: TGTGCCAGCAGCGTAGGAGGGATCGGCGGGGGTGCTCCTGAGAGCTCTGGGGCCAACGTCCTGACTTTC.

The V and J genes are TRBV5-1 and TRBJ2-1; TRBD2 aligns across 7 bases. Trimming removed 0 bases from V and 3 bases from J; junction bases left unmatched: 3. Germline loops: CDR1 SGHRS, CDR2 YFSETQ. The CDR3 has 15 residues. The DNA of the CDR3 is TGCGCCAGCAGCTTGGGGGGAGGGATCTACAATGAGCAGTTCTTC. Translating it yields CASSLGGGIYNEQFF. The whole variable domain, filled in from reference TRBV5-1 and TRBJ2-1, reads KAGVTQTPRYLIKTRGQQVTLSCSPISGHRSVSWYQQTPGQGLQFLFEYFSETQRNKGNFPGRFSGRQFSNSRSEMNVSTLELGDSALYLCASSLGGGIYNEQFFGPGTRLTVL.

The chain is built from TRBV30 and TRBJ1-6; D perhaps matches TRBD1 (5 bases). This CDR3 region has 14 residues. Trimming removed 1 base at V and 8 bases at J, with 12 bases between. Germline CDR1 GTSNPN, CDR2 SVGIG (reference sequence). In DNA, the CDR3 is TGTGCCTGGAGTGGTGGGAGGGGATATTCACCCCTCCACTTT. Translation: CAWSGGRGYSPLHF.

The DNA of the CDR3 is TGCGCCAGCAGCCACGGCGAGGACACTGAAGCTTTCTTT. It encodes CASSHGEDTEAFF. The rearrangement links TRBV4-1 to TRBJ1-1; D call uncertain. Trimming took off 3 bases at V and 3 bases at J, with 8 bases between the two ends. The CDR3 consists of 13 residues. Germline assignment: CDR1 MGHRA and CDR2 YSYEKL.

The chain uses TRBV10-1 and TRBJ2-5; 7 bases map to TRBD1. J was trimmed by 1 base and V by 6 bases; bases with no gene match: 5. The CDR3 sequence is 14 residues long. Germline loops: CDR1 WNHNN, CDR2 SYGVQD (reference sequence). The DNA for the CDR3 is TGCGCCAGCAGCGACGGGACAGCCCAAGAGACCCAGTACTTC. It specifies CASSDGTAQETQYF.

This chain links TRBV19 with TRBJ1-5; 7 nucleotides agree with TRBD1. From germline, CDR1 is LNHDA and CDR2 SQIVND (reference sequence). The V and J ends lost 3 bases and 4 bases, in that order; junction bases with no gene match: 3. CDR3 size: 14 residues. The CDR3 sequence: CASSIRDRNQPQHF. As DNA, the CDR3 is TGTGCCAGTAGTATCAGGGACAGAAATCAGCCCCAGCATTTT.

J is TRBJ1-1 and V is TRBV27; D is ambiguous. V lost 5 bases to trimming and J lost 4 bases, with 17 bases between them. This CDR3 has 15 residues. Looked up from germline, CDR1 is MNHEY and CDR2 is SMNVEV (reference sequence). This CDR3 reads CASSTRALAVTEAFF. The CDR3 nucleotides are TGTGCCAGCAGTACGAGGGCCTTGGCGGTCACTGAAGCTTTCTTT.

This chain links TRBV5-4 with TRBJ2-2, with 7 bases identical to TRBD1. The CDR3 totals 15 residues. V lost 4 bases, J lost 4 bases, and 7 bases stayed unmatched. Germline V gene data show CDR1 as SGHNT and CDR2 as YYREEE (reference sequence). In nucleotides, the CDR3 is TGTGCCAGCAGCAACCCGACAGGGCGCACCGGGGAGCTGTTTTTT. As protein: CASSNPTGRTGELFF.

The chain couples TRBV12-5 to TRBJ2-2; 9 bases match TRBD1. CDR1 and CDR2 from the germline V gene are LGHNT and FRNRAP. Trimming removed 3 bases from V and 2 bases from J; junction bases left unmatched: 10. The CDR3 sequence is 18 residues long. The CDR3 is CASGFPRGGQGNTGELFF. For the CDR3, the DNA is TGTGCTAGTGGTTTTCCCAGGGGGGGACAGGGTAACACCGGGGAGCTGTTTTTT.

V is TRBV5-4 and J is TRBJ1-1; a weak D match, TRBD1 (6 bases). The CDR3 loop spans 13 amino acids. Per the germline V gene, CDR1 is SGHNT and CDR2 is YYREEE (reference sequence). V gave up 10 bases and J gave up 3 bases, with 16 bases separating them. CDR3 sequence (DNA): TGTGCCTGGGTGAGAGGGGGGGACACTGAAGCTTTCTTT. The encoded protein is CAWVRGGDTEAFF.

Written as DNA, the CDR3 is TGTGCCAGTAGTAGGGACAGGGGGTCTAATGAAAAACTGTTTTTT. Translated, it gives CASSRDRGSNEKLFF. The chain uses TRBV19 and TRBJ1-4, with TRBD1 matching 11 bases. The CDR3 totals 15 residues. Germline V gives CDR1 LNHDA, CDR2 SQIVND (reference sequence). V was pared by 4 bases and J by 3 bases, with 1 base of the junction left unmatched.

J is TRBJ1-1 and V is TRBV3-1 (or the pseudogene TRBV3-2), with D possibly TRBD1 on 5 matching bases. V shed 8 bases and J shed 4 bases, with 11 bases lying between them. The CDR3 totals 12 residues. CDR1 and CDR2 from the germline V gene are LGHDT and YNNKEL (reference sequence). CDR3 loop: CASAPGATEAFF. The DNA for the CDR3 is TGTGCCAGCGCCCCTGGGGCCACTGAAGCTTTCTTT.

The chain uses TRBV5-6 and TRBJ2-4, with D perhaps TRBD2 (5 bases). Looked up from germline, CDR1 is SGHDT and CDR2 is YYEEEE. The ends were cut back, 2 bases at V and 7 bases at J, with 25 bases in the middle. The CDR3 is made up of 18 amino acids. The CDR3 nucleotides are TGTGCCAGCAGCTTTAGTGGTCATGGGGTGGGAGAGGCGAACATTCAGTACTTC. Translation gives CASSFSGHGVGEANIQYF.

The J gene is TRBJ2-1, the V gene TRBV6-4; TRBD2 aligns across 9 bases. CDR1 MRHNA and CDR2 SNTAGT come from the germline V gene. Trimming at V came to 6 bases and at J to 4 bases, leaving 7 bases not matched to a gene. The CDR3 contains 15 residues. CDR3 sequence: CASRAGGPSYNEQFF. The DNA of the CDR3 is TGTGCCAGCAGAGCGGGGGGCCCCTCGTACAATGAGCAGTTCTTC.

J is TRBJ2-2 and V is TRBV9; TRBD1 agrees at 7 bases. The CDR3 spans 17 residues. Germline values: CDR1 SGDLS, CDR2 YYNGEE. The ends lost 3 bases at V and 7 bases at J; junction bases unmatched: 15. CDR3 sequence: CASSARVKDRSFGELFF. In nucleotides, the CDR3 is TGTGCCAGCAGCGCCCGTGTCAAGGACAGGAGTTTCGGGGAGCTGTTTTTT. Drawing the rest from reference TRBV9 and TRBJ2-2, the complete variable domain is DSGVTQTPKHLITATGQRVTLRCSPRSGDLSVYWYQQSLDQGLQFLIQYYNGEERAKGNILERFSAQQFPDLHSELNLSSLELGDSALYFCASSARVKDRSFGELFFGEGSRLTVL.

A word on this clone: Its ends do not fully match the called genes, so a read error is possible. This chain links TRBV7-3 with TRBJ2-1, with TRBD2 matching over 9 bases. Germline assignment: CDR1 SGHTA and CDR2 FQGTGA. CDR3 size: 14 residues. The CDR3 nucleotides are TGTGCCAGCAGCACGGGACTAGCCTACCATGAGCAGTTCTTC. Encoded protein: CASSTGLAYHEQFF.

The chain couples TRBV18 to TRBJ1-5; D may be TRBD1 (5 bases). The CDR3 length is 14 residues. The germline V gene encodes CDR1 KGHSH and CDR2 LQKENI. Between the trimmed V and J ends, which lost 5 bases and 4 bases, there was a span of 12 bases. The CDR3 region has the DNA TGTGCCAGCTCAATGAGACAGTATAATCAGCCCCAGCATTTT. Translating it yields CASSMRQYNQPQHF.

This chain links TRBV21-1 with TRBJ1-1; TRBD1 is the table's D call, not checked against the DNA. TRBV21-1 is listed as a pseudogene. CDR3 length: 15 residues. Here the CDR3 reads CASSQRTGQEAEAFF. In DNA, the CDR3 is TGTGCCAGCAGCCAAAGGACAGGGCAGGAAGCTGAAGCTTTCTTT.

The rearrangement joins TRBV19 to TRBJ2-2, with 7 bases identical to TRBD2. The ends lost 8 bases at V and 4 bases at J; junction bases unmatched: 7. In germline, CDR1 is LNHDA, CDR2 SQIVND (reference sequence). CDR3 length equals 14 residues. As DNA, the CDR3 is TGTGCCAGTGGCAGGCCGGGAGGCACCGGGGAGCTGTTTTTT. It translates to CASGRPGGTGELFF.

The rearrangement joins TRBV29-1 to TRBJ1-1; tentative D call: TRBD1 (6 bases). V shed 5 bases and J shed 1 base, with 11 bases lying between them. CDR1 and CDR2 (germline): SQVTM, ANQGSEA. The CDR3 has 13 amino acids. The CDR3 coding sequence is TGCAGCGTTTCCGGGACACCGAACACTGAAGCTTTCTTT. Its translation is CSVSGTPNTEAFF.

In this sample, this clone turned up once. The chain is built from TRBV5-1 and TRBJ1-1, with 7 positions matching TRBD1. The CDR3 length is 16 residues. V gave up 3 bases and J gave up 1 base; unmatched junction bases: 9. CDR1 and CDR2 from the germline V gene are SGHRS and YFSETQ. The CDR3 DNA sequence: TGCGCCAGCAGCTCTAGACAGGGCATAGGGAACACTGAAGCTTTCTTT. Its protein is CASSSRQGIGNTEAFF.

V usage is TRBV9 and J usage is TRBJ2-7; D not resolved. This CDR3 is 13 amino acids long. The V end was cut by 4 bases, the J end by 3 bases, with 11 bases between. CDR1 is SGDLS, CDR2 YYNGEE, per germline. The CDR3 sequence is CASSRQPGYEQYV. The CDR3 region has the DNA TGTGCCAGCAGCAGACAACCAGGCTACGAGCAGTACGTC.

In this sample, this clone turned up once. J is TRBJ1-1 and V is TRBV5-6; 7 bases agree with TRBD1. CDR1 is SGHDT, CDR2 YYEEEE, per germline. V was pared by 4 bases and J by 8 bases, with 8 bases of the junction left unmatched. The CDR3 sequence is 13 residues long. The CDR3 region has the DNA TGTGCCAGCAGCGCTAGGGGGACAGTCGAAGCTTTCTTT. It yields the protein CASSARGTVEAFF.